The clone carrying this TCR beta chain appeared once. Its antigen is not known. This sample was included in a study of shared clonotypes between healthy human individuals. On the study more broadly: Those who served as donors were a couple of women and a few men between the ages of 18 and 49.

TCRdb's copy holds only in-frame clones and misses some; the assay was immunoSEQ multiplex PCR. Of some 1.5 million clones listed, approximately 98% are singletons. Findings of the study overall: Represented genetic and exposure-history diversity was restricted by having few donors. Clonotypes which were not shared had lower generation probabilities than clonotypes that all four donors shared.

Trimming removed 1 base at V and 0 bases at J, with 7 bases between. Looked up from germline, CDR1 is SGHTS and CDR2 is YDEGEE. CDR3 length equals 14 residues. Material for sequencing was naive CD4+ T cells sorted from blood. The subset: CD45RA+ positively selected. The gene calls are TRBV5-8 and TRBJ1-1; D not resolved. This receptor was taken from a man aged 30 to 39 in good health. In nucleotides, the CDR3 is TGTGCCAGCAGCTTGCAGAAACTGAACACTGAAGCTTTCTTT. Translation: CASSLQKLNTEAFF. The whole variable domain, remainder taken from reference TRBV5-8 and TRBJ1-1, is EAGVTQSPTHLIKTRGQQATLRCSPISGHTSVYWYQQALGLGLQFLLWYDEGEERNRGNFPPRFSGRQFPNYSSELNVNALELEDSALYLCASSLQKLNTEAFFGQGTRLTVV.